Shown below are 9 T cell receptor beta chains from a single sample sequenced in a study of radiation and T cells in renal cell carcinoma. The sample's time point: baseline pretreatment blood. Treatment defined: 15 Gy SBRT to primary tumor, nephrectomy 4 weeks later. Sequencing used immunoSEQ multiplex PCR; TCRdb keeps in-frame clones, though not all of them. The sample lists around 140,000 clones, approximately 82% occurring once. The specimen was blood, collected from a patient whose treatment included radiotherapy and nephrectomy. All receptors derive from a woman between 45 and 65 years old with renal cell carcinoma.

This chain joins TRBV2 and TRBJ1-1; 7 bases fit TRBD1. Trimming at V came to 8 bases and at J to 1 base, leaving 13 bases not matched to a gene. Germline V lookup: CDR1 SNHLY, CDR2 FYNNEI. The CDR3 loop spans 16 amino acids. CDR3 coding DNA: TGTGCCAGCTCGAAGGCAGGGGGACTGCGGAACACTGAAGCTTTCTTT. Translation: CASSKAGGLRNTEAFF.

The chain couples TRBV15 to TRBJ2-7; 7 positions agree with TRBD2. This CDR3 has 15 amino acids. Germline assignment: CDR1 LNHNV and CDR2 YYDKDF (reference sequence). Unmatched junction bases numbered 11, after V lost 5 bases and J lost 4 bases. The CDR3 spells CATSPRQRGGYEQYF. In DNA, the CDR3 is TGTGCCACCAGCCCCCGGCAGCGGGGTGGGTACGAGCAGTACTTC. Full variable domain (rest looked up from reference TRBV15 and TRBJ2-7): DAMVIQNPRYQVTQFGKPVTLSCSQTLNHNVMYWYQQKSSQAPKLLFHYYDKDFNNEADTPDNFQSRRPNTSFCFLDIRSPGLGDTAMYLCATSPRQRGGYEQYFGPGTRLTVT.

The chain is built from TRBV7-6 and TRBJ1-3; 8 bases line up with TRBD1. After removal of 5 bases from V and 0 bases from J, the junction contained 6 bases not matched to a gene. The CDR3 is 16 residues long. The V gene's germline CDR1 is SGHVS and CDR2 FNYEAQ. Written as DNA, the CDR3 is TGTGCCAGCAGCCTGCGTACAGGGGGCTCTGGAAACACCATATATTTT. As protein: CASSLRTGGSGNTIYF.

V gene TRBV7-9 combines with J gene TRBJ1-6; 10 bases map to TRBD1. Germline V gene data show CDR1 as SEHNR and CDR2 as FQNEAQ (reference sequence). The CDR3 runs to 16 residues. J gave up 8 bases and V 4 bases, and 8 bases lay outside the gene matches. In DNA form, the CDR3 reads TGTGCCAGCAGCTCAGGGATGGGACAGGGGTATTCACCCCTCCACTTT. This codes for CASSSGMGQGYSPLHF.

V and J are TRBV5-4 and TRBJ1-2; D unclear. The V end lost 4 bases, the J end lost 2 bases, and 18 bases lay between the germline ends. Germline V gene data show CDR1 as SGHNT and CDR2 as YYREEE (reference sequence). The CDR3 runs 16 residues. The CDR3 bases are TGTGCCAGCAGCCCCCGCGGCGAGACCGGAAACTATGGCTACACCTTC. This gives the protein CASSPRGETGNYGYTF.

The chain has TRBV9 and TRBJ1-1; a possible D gene is TRBD1 (5 bases). This CDR3 comprises 14 residues. Per the germline V gene, CDR1 is SGDLS and CDR2 is YYNGEE. V lost 5 bases and J 1 base, leaving 12 bases between the germline ends. The CDR3 nucleotides read TGTGCCAGCAGTGGAGGGGTCAGGAACACTGAAGCTTTCTTT. This encodes CASSGGVRNTEAFF.

This sequence joins TRBV30 and TRBJ1-5; maybe TRBD1 (5 bases). V was trimmed by 5 bases and J by 2 bases, leaving 22 bases between them. The V gene's germline CDR1 is GTSNPN and CDR2 SVGIG (reference sequence). The CDR3 has 17 residues. The CDR3 sequence is CAWDSGSGDYGNQPQHF. CDR3 DNA sequence: TGTGCCTGGGACTCGGGGTCGGGGGATTACGGCAATCAGCCCCAGCATTTT.

The CDR3: CASSLRGVGTEAFF. The CDR3 bases are TGTGCCAGCAGCTTAAGAGGGGTGGGCACTGAAGCTTTCTTT. J is TRBJ1-1 and V is TRBV7-3; possibly TRBD1 for D (5 bases). The germline V gene encodes CDR1 SGHTA and CDR2 FQGTGA. Trimming left V 1 base short and J 4 bases short, with 10 bases between. The CDR3 sequence is 14 residues long.

In its sample, this clone was seen a few times. V and J are TRBV12-5 and TRBJ1-1; D remains ambiguous. CDR3 length equals 11 residues. The ends were cut back, 4 bases at V and 6 bases at J, with 6 bases in the middle. Per the germline V gene, CDR1 is LGHNT and CDR2 is FRNRAP. CDR3 nucleotides: TGTGCTAGTGGTTCGATCGCTGAAGCTTTCTTT. Its protein product is CASGSIAEAFF.